Each of the 8 T cell receptor beta chains below was sequenced from the same sample in a study of T cells in Graves' hyperthyroidism and ophthalmopathy (dated by TCRdb to the late 2010s). The receptor library was made with multiplex PCR. The listed sequencing device is Illumina HiSeq 2000. The TCR beta CDR3 regions were amplified from RNA transcripts. A first-round RT-PCR of the TCR CDR3 used the HTBI primer set with the Qiagen OneStep RT-PCR kit. The public reads were run again by TCRdb, first through fastp at Q25 and then through MiXCR, and only productive beta chains were kept. Rows with a matching CDR3 protein are joined into one entry that keeps the most common DNA and genes. The sample table lists around 350,000 distinct CDR3 sequences, roughly 25% of them with a count of one. The ten largest clonotypes hold about 70% of the sample. Sequenced sample: blood. The receptors stem from a man between 50 and 59 years old with Graves' hyperthyroidism.

In this sample, this clonotype turned up a few times. The CDR3 region has the DNA TGTGCCACCAGCTCTTCTATGTACAATGAGCAGTTCTTC. Protein sequence: CATSSSMYNEQFF. The chain carries TRBV24-1 and TRBJ2-1; no firm D call. The germline CDR1 and CDR2 sequences are KGHDR and SFDVKD. This CDR3 has 13 amino acids. V lost 7 bases to trimming and J lost 4 bases, with 10 bases between them.

This clonotype was recorded at least ten times. The chain is built from TRBV12-3 or TRBV12-4 and TRBJ2-5, with 7 bases identical to TRBD2. The CDR3 totals 14 residues. The J segment lost 1 base and the V segment lost 7 bases, leaving 6 bases of the junction unmatched. The CDR3 DNA reads as TGTGCCAGCAACTATGGGGGGGGCCAAGAGACCCAGTACTTC. Protein: CASNYGGGQETQYF.

V is TRBV2 and J is TRBJ2-5; 10 bases fit TRBD2. The junction had 11 bases not matched to a gene; V was cut back by 6 bases and J by 1 base. The CDR3 runs to 17 residues. Germline V gene data show CDR1 as SNHLY and CDR2 as FYNNEI. The chain's CDR3 is CASSLASGSGPQETQYF. DNA of the CDR3: TGTGCCAGCAGCTTGGCTAGCGGGAGTGGCCCCCAAGAGACCCAGTACTTC. Complete variable domain (other parts from reference TRBV2 and TRBJ2-5): EPEVTQTPSHQVTQMGQEVILRCVPISNHLYFYWYRQILGQKVEFLVSFYNNEISEKSEIFDDQFSVERPDGSNFTLKIRSTKLEDSAMYFCASSLASGSGPQETQYFGPGTRLLVL.

This clonotype came up many times. The V gene is TRBV7-3, the J gene TRBJ2-1; TRBD1 matches at 9 bases. V gave up 4 bases and J gave up 6 bases; unmatched junction bases: 7. This CDR3 has 15 amino acids. Germline V gives CDR1 SGHTA, CDR2 FQGTGA. This CDR3 reads CASSSTGGSGNEQFF. The CDR3 nucleotides are TGTGCCAGCAGCTCAACAGGGGGCTCGGGCAATGAGCAGTTCTTC.

The chain is built from TRBV11-3 and TRBJ1-1; weak D call: TRBD1 (5 bases). This CDR3 has 16 residues. Deletions cut 2 bases from V and 4 bases from J, with 17 bases between. Germline values: CDR1 SGHNT, CDR2 YENEEA. For the CDR3, the DNA is TGTGCCAGCAGCTTAAAGGGAGGGGTAGGAGGCACTGAAGCTTTCTTT. It codes for CASSLKGGVGGTEAFF.

The V and J genes are TRBV30 and TRBJ2-7; 11 bases line up with TRBD1. The germline gives CDR1 GTSNPN, CDR2 SVGIG (reference sequence). The CDR3 runs 15 residues. V was pared by 0 bases and J by 4 bases, with 5 bases of the junction left unmatched. The CDR3, as DNA: TGTGCCTGGAGTGTGGGGACAGGGGGAGGATACGAGCAGTACTTC. Translation gives CAWSVGTGGGYEQYF.

This clonotype was observed at least ten times. This rearrangement joins TRBV27 to TRBJ2-7; 7 bases map to TRBD1. J was trimmed by 1 base and V by 0 bases; bases with no gene match: 3. The CDR3 length is 15 residues. Germline V lookup: CDR1 MNHEY, CDR2 SMNVEV (reference sequence). CDR3 bases: TGTGCCAGCAGTTTATCCCTGGGACAGTCCTACGAGCAGTACTTC. It encodes CASSLSLGQSYEQYF.

This clonotype was counted between two and nine times. V and J are TRBV9 and TRBJ2-7, with unresolved D. Germline values: CDR1 SGDLS, CDR2 YYNGEE. Trimming left V 0 bases short and J 2 bases short, with 9 bases between. The length of the CDR3 is 14 residues. The CDR3 bases are TGTGCCAGCAGCGTAGGCGTCGGTACCTACGAGCAGTACTTC. This codes for CASSVGVGTYEQYF.